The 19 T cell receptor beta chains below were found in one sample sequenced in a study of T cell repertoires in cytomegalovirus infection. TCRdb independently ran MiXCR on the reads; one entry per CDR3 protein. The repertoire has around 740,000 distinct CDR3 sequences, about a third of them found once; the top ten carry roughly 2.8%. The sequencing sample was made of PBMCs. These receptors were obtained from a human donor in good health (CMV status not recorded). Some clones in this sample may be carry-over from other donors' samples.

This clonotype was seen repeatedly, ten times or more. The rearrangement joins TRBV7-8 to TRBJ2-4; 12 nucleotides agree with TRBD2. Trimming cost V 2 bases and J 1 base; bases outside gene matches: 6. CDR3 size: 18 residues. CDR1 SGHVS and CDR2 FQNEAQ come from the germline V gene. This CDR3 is CASSLRRLAGDAKNIQYF. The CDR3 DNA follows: TGTGCCAGCAGCTTACGTCGACTAGCGGGAGATGCCAAAAACATTCAGTACTTC. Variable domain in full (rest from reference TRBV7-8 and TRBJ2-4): GAGVSQSPRYKVAKRGQDVALRCDPISGHVSLFWYQQALGQGPEFLTYFQNEAQLDKSGLPSDRFFAERPEGSVSTLKIQRTQQEDSAVYLCASSLRRLAGDAKNIQYFGAGTRLSVL.

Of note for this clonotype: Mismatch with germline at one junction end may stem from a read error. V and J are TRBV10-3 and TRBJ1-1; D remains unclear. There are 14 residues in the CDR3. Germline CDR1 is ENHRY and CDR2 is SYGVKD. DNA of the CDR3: TGTGCCTTCAGTGAGTTAAACCCCGGGGCTGAAGCTTTCTTT. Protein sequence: CAFSELNPGAEAFF.

The CDR3 DNA follows: TGTGCCAGCAGCTTCAGAATTTCGAATGAGCAGTTCTTC. It is translated as CASSFRISNEQFF. This chain connects TRBV11-2 to TRBJ2-1; D is unresolved. The CDR3 loop spans 13 amino acids. Germline V gene data show CDR1 as SGHAT and CDR2 as FQNNGV. Between the trimmed V and J ends, which lost 3 bases and 7 bases, there was a span of 10 bases.

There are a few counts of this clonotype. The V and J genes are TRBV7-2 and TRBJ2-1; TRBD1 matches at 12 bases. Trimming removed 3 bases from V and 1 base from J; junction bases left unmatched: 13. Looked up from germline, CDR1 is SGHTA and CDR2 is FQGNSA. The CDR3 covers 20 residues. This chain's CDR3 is CASSFPGQGARDGSYNEQFF. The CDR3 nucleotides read TGTGCCAGCAGCTTTCCGGGACAGGGGGCGAGGGATGGGTCCTACAATGAGCAGTTCTTC.

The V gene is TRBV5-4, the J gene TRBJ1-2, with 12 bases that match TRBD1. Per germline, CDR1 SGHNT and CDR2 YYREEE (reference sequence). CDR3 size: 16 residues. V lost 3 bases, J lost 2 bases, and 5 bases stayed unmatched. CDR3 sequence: CASSSGTGGGNYGYTF. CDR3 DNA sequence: TGTGCCAGCAGCTCAGGGACAGGGGGCGGGAACTATGGCTACACCTTC.

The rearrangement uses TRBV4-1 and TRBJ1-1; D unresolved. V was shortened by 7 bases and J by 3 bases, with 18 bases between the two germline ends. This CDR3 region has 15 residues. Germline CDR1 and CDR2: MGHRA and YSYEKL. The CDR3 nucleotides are TGCGCCAGCAACCTCGTGGCTCTTAGCGACACTGAAGCTTTCTTT. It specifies CASNLVALSDTEAFF.

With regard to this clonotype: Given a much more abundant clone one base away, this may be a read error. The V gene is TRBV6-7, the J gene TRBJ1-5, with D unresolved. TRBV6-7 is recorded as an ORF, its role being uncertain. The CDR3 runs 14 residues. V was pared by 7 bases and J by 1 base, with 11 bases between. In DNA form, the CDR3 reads TGTGCCAGCACCCCCACTCGCAGCAATCAGCCCCAGCATTTT. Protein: CASTPTRSNQPQHF.

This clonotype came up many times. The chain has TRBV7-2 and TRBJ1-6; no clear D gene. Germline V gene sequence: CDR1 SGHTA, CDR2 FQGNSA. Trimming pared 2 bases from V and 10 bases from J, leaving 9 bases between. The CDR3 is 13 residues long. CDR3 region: CASSLSRESPLHF. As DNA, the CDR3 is TGTGCCAGCAGCTTAAGCCGGGAATCACCCCTCCACTTT.

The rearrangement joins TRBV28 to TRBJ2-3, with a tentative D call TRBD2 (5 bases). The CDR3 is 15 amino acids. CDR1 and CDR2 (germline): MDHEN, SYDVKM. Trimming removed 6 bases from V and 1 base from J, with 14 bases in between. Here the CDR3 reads CASSLGMKGTDTQYF. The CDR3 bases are TGTGCCAGCAGCCTCGGGATGAAGGGCACAGATACGCAGTATTTT.

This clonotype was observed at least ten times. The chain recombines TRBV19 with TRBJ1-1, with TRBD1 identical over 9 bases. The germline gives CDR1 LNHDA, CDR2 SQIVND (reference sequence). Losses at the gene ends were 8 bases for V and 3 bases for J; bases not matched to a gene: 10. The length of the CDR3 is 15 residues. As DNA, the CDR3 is TGTGCCAGTGAGAAGACCGGGACAGGGTACACTGAAGCTTTCTTT. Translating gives CASEKTGTGYTEAFF. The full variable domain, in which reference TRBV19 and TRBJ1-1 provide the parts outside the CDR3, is DGGITQSPKYLFRKEGQNVTLSCEQNLNHDAMYWYRQDPGQGLRLIYYSQIVNDFQKGDIAEGYSVSREKKESFPLTVTSAQKNPTAFYLCASEKTGTGYTEAFFGQGTRLTVV.

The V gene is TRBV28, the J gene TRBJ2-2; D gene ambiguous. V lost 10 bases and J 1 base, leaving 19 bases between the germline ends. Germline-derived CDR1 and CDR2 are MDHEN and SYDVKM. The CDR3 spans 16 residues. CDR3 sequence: CAIPLSPNLNTGELFF. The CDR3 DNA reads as TGTGCCATCCCACTAAGTCCTAATCTGAACACCGGGGAGCTGTTTTTT.

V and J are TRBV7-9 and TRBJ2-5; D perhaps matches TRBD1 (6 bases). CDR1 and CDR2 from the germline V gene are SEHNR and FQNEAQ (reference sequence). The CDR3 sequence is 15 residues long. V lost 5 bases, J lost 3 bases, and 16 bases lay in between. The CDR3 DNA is TGTGCCAGCAGCCCACCTCAGGGGAATAAAGAGACCCAGTACTTC. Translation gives CASSPPQGNKETQYF.

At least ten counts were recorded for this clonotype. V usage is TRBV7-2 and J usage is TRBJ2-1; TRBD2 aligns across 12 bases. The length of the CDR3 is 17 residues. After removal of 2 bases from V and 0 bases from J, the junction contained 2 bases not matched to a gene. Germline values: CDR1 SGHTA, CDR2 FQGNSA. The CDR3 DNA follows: TGTGCCAGCAGCTTACTAGCGGGGGGGAGCTCCTACAATGAGCAGTTCTTC. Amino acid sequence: CASSLLAGGSSYNEQFF.

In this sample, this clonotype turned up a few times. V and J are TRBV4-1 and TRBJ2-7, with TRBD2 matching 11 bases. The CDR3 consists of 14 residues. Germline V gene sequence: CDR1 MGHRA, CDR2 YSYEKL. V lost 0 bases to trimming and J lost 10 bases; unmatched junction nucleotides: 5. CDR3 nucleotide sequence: TGCGCCAGCAGCCAAGAACGACTAGCGGGGCCCCAGTACTTC. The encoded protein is CASSQERLAGPQYF.

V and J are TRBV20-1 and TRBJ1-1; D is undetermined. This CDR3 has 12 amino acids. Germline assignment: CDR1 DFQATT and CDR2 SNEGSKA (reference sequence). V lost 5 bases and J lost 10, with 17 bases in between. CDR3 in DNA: TGCAGTGCTCAAGGGCCCGGGGAGGGAGCTTTCTTT. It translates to CSAQGPGEGAFF.

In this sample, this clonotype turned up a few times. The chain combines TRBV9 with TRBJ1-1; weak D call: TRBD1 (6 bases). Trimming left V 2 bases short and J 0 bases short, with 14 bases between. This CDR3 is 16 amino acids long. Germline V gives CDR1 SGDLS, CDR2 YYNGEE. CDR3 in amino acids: CASSVAAGTLNTEAFF. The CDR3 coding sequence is TGTGCCAGCAGCGTTGCCGCCGGGACATTGAACACTGAAGCTTTCTTT.

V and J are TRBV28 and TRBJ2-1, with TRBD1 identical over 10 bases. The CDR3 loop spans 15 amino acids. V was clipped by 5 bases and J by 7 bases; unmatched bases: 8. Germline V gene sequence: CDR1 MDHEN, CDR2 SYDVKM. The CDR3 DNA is TGTGCCAGCAGTGGGGACAGGGGAACTCGGAATGAGCAGTTCTTC. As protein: CASSGDRGTRNEQFF.

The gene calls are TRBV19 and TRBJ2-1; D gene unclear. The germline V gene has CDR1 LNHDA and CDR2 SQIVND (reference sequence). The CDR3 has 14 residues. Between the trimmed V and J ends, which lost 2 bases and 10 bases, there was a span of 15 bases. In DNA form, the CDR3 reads TGTGCCAGTAGTATAAACCCTAGGTTTAGGGAGCAGTTCTTC. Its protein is CASSINPRFREQFF. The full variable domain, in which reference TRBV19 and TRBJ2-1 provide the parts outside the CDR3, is DGGITQSPKYLFRKEGQNVTLSCEQNLNHDAMYWYRQDPGQGLRLIYYSQIVNDFQKGDIAEGYSVSREKKESFPLTVTSAQKNPTAFYLCASSINPRFREQFFGPGTRLTVL.

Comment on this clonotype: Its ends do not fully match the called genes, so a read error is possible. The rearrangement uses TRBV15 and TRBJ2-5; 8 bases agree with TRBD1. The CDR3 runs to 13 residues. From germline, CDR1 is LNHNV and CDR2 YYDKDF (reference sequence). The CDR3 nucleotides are TGTTCCACCAGCAGGGACAGGTCGGGGACCCAGTACTTC. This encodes CSTSRDRSGTQYF.